Listed below are T cell receptor beta chains from one sample, sequenced in a study of CD8 T cells in Susac syndrome. Via MiXCR, TCRdb re-called the immunoSEQ multiplex PCR reads, giving one row per CDR3 protein. The sample consists of roughly 190,000 distinct CDR3 sequences, roughly 91% of them appearing once. Sample: CD4+ T cells from PBMCs. The receptors originated from a human donor with Susac syndrome. CDR3s include the opening cysteine and the closing phenylalanine or tryptophan. D genes are given only for firm matches. Where a row states a size, it is once, few, many or the class of an expanded clone; other rows omit it.

d_gene	len	v_gene	abundance	j_gene	CDR3nt	CDR3aa
-	13	TRBV30	once	TRBJ1-2	TGTGCCTGGAGTCTTGTATCTAACTATGGCTACACCTTC	CAWSLVSNYGYTF
-	15	TRBV19	-	TRBJ1-1	TGTGCCAGTACCCCGAGCTACAGAATGAACACTGAAGCTTTCTTT	CASTPSYRMNTEAFF
-	12	TRBV10-2	-	TRBJ1-5	TGCGCCAGCAGGAGCCCCAATCAGCCCCAGCATTTT	CASRSPNQPQHF
TRBD1	13	TRBV18	-	TRBJ2-5	TGTGCCAGCTCTGTACAGGGGGAAGAGACCCAGTACTTC	CASSVQGEETQYF
-	16	TRBV12-3/TRBV12-4	-	TRBJ1-3	TGTGCCAGCAGGACCGGGACGCCAAGGCGTGGAAACACCATATATTTT	CASRTGTPRRGNTIYF
-	10	TRBV20-1	-	TRBJ1-1	TGCAGCCCAAGAGACTTTGAAGCTTTCTTT	CSPRDFEAFF
-	13	TRBV11-2	-	TRBJ1-4	TGTGCCAGCAAAGGGGGACTTTATGAAAAACTGTTTTTT	CASKGGLYEKLFF
TRBD1	14	TRBV20-1	-	TRBJ1-1	TGCAGTGCTAGCTCCGGGACAGGTGGCACTGAAGCTTTCTTT	CSASSGTGGTEAFF
TRBD2	13	TRBV4-1	-	TRBJ2-1	TGCGCCAGCGGGCTAGCGGTGTACAATGAGCAGTTCTTC	CASGLAVYNEQFF
TRBD1	14	TRBV12-3/TRBV12-4	-	TRBJ2-3	TGTGCCAGCAGTACCGGACAGGGCACAGATACGCAGTATTTT	CASSTGQGTDTQYF
-	12	TRBV29-1	once	TRBJ1-4	TGCAGCGTTGTGCTGGGGGGGGAAAAACTGTTTTTT	CSVVLGGEKLFF
TRBD1	15	TRBV15	-	TRBJ2-5	TGTGCCACCAGCAGAGATAGGACAGGGTCAAGGACCCAGTACTTC	CATSRDRTGSRTQYF
-	15	TRBV2	-	TRBJ2-1	TGTGCCAGCAGTCAAAGGGCGCTCCAAGTTCCCGAGCAGTTCTTC	CASSQRALQVPEQFF
TRBD2	15	TRBV2	-	TRBJ2-3	TGTGCCACCCTAGCGGGGGGGCTGGTGGCAGATACGCAGTATTTT	CATLAGGLVADTQYF
-	12	TRBV30	-	TRBJ1-2	TGTGCCTGGAGGCTCCCACCTTATGGCTACACCTTC	CAWRLPPYGYTF
-	15	TRBV3-1	-	TRBJ2-7	TGTGCCAGCAGCCAATCCCACAGGGCCTCCTACGAGCAGTACTTC	CASSQSHRASYEQYF
-	15	TRBV9	-	TRBJ1-2	TGTGCCAGCAGCGTAGAAGCAGGGAAGTTGGGCGGCTACACCTTC	CASSVEAGKLGGYTF
-	13	TRBV3-1	-	TRBJ2-1	TGTGCCAGCACTCAGAGGGGGTTTAATGAGCAGTTCTTC	CASTQRGFNEQFF
-	15	TRBV20-1	-	TRBJ2-7	TGCAGTGCTAGAGATTCAAGGGGGGCCCAGGGCGAGCAGTACTTC	CSARDSRGAQGEQYF
TRBD1	13	TRBV7-3	-	TRBJ1-1	TGTGCCAGCAGCTTAACAGTGACAGGGGGAGCTTTCTTT	CASSLTVTGGAFF
TRBD2	14	TRBV20-1	-	TRBJ2-5	TGCAGTGCTGGACCTAGCGGGGGGATGAAGACCCAGTACTTC	CSAGPSGGMKTQYF
-	17	TRBV10-3	-	TRBJ1-1	TGTGCCATCAGTGAATTTAGGGGAGGGTCAATGAACACTGAAGCTTTCTTT	CAISEFRGGSMNTEAFF
-	15	TRBV18	-	TRBJ2-5	TGTGCCAGCTCACCACCGGGACTCTCCCGGGAGACCCAGTACTTC	CASSPPGLSRETQYF
TRBD1	14	TRBV29-1	-	TRBJ1-2	TGCAGCGTCGTAACCGGGACAGGGGGCCGTGGCTACACCTTC	CSVVTGTGGRGYTF
-	14	TRBV5-1	-	TRBJ1-1	TGCGCCAGCAGCGGGTGGGGTGAGAACACTGAAGCTTTCTTT	CASSGWGENTEAFF
-	16	TRBV5-1	-	TRBJ2-1	TGCGCCAGCAGCACGATCCGGGACCCAAAAGGGAGTGAGCAGTTCTTC	CASSTIRDPKGSEQFF
TRBD1	15	TRBV4-1	few	TRBJ1-4	TGCGCCAGCAGCCAACAGACAGGGGGCGGGAAAAAACTGTTTTTT	CASSQQTGGGKKLFF
-	16	TRBV7-9	-	TRBJ2-1	TGTGCCAGCAGTGGCTCGGGACATAGCCTTTACAATGAGCAGTTCTTC	CASSGSGHSLYNEQFF
-	14	TRBV5-1	-	TRBJ1-2	TGCGCCAGCAGCGATGCGGGGGTCAACTATGGCTACACCTTC	CASSDAGVNYGYTF
-	15	TRBV14	-	TRBJ1-1	TGTGCCAGCAGCCAAGAAACAGGGAGGGACACTGAAGCTTTCTTT	CASSQETGRDTEAFF
-	14	TRBV9	-	TRBJ2-2	TGTGCCAGCAGCCCCCCCTATCCCACCGGGGAGCTGTTTTTT	CASSPPYPTGELFF
-	14	TRBV24-1	-	TRBJ2-7	TGTGCCACCGCAGGGACTGGAAGCTCCTACGAGCAGTACTTC	CATAGTGSSYEQYF
TRBD1	13	TRBV5-1	-	TRBJ1-1	TGCGCCAGCAGAGTGGATCGAGACAGGGAGACTTTCTTT	CASRVDRDRETFF
TRBD2	14	TRBV20-1	-	TRBJ2-1	TGCAGTGCTAGGATACGGGCTAGCGGGGGGGAGCAGTTCTTC	CSARIRASGGEQFF
-	17	TRBV9	-	TRBJ1-1	TGTGCCAGCAGCACTGGAACCGACGGAGGGGGGGACACTGAAGCTTTCTTT	CASSTGTDGGGDTEAFF
-	14	TRBV7-3	once	TRBJ2-1	TGTGCCAGCAGCTTAACAAAGGGACACCATGAGCAGTTCTTC	CASSLTKGHHEQFF
-	17	TRBV27	-	TRBJ2-7	TGTGCCAGCAGTTTATCATGGGGACATCGTTTGTCCTACGAGCAGTACTTC	CASSLSWGHRLSYEQYF
-	11	TRBV19	-	TRBJ1-1	TGTGCCAGTGGGATGAACACTGAAGCTTTCTTT	CASGMNTEAFF
-	14	TRBV10-1	-	TRBJ1-1	TGCGCCAGCAGGCGTGACAGGACGGAAGGAGAAGCTTTCTTT	CASRRDRTEGEAFF
-	13	TRBV20-1	-	TRBJ2-5	TGCAGTGCTGGGACTTCGATACAAGAGACCCAGTACTTC	CSAGTSIQETQYF
-	16	TRBV9	-	TRBJ2-6	TGTGCCAGCAGCTCCACTCGGACGACTGGGGCCAACGTCCTGACTTTC	CASSSTRTTGANVLTF
-	12	TRBV2	-	TRBJ2-7	TGTGCCAGCAGTGCCGACAGCCTGGAGCAGTACTTC	CASSADSLEQYF
-	15	TRBV5-1	-	TRBJ2-1	TGCGCCAGCAGCTACATACAGAGCTCCTACAATGAGCAGTTCTTC	CASSYIQSSYNEQFF
-	13	TRBV11-2	-	TRBJ2-1	TGTGCCAGCACTCCCCGGGCGGGGAATGAGCAGTTCTTC	CASTPRAGNEQFF
TRBD1	17	TRBV7-9	-	TRBJ1-2	TGTGCCAGCAGCTTAAACGGACAGGGGAACGTTAACTATGGCTACACCTTC	CASSLNGQGNVNYGYTF
-	17	TRBV3-1	-	TRBJ1-1	TGTGCCAGCAGCCAAGGTGTCATTCGGGGTGTTCGCACTGAAGCTTTCTTT	CASSQGVIRGVRTEAFF
-	13	TRBV20-1	-	TRBJ2-7	TGCAGTGCTATACAGGGTCCATTCTACGAGCAGTACTTC	CSAIQGPFYEQYF
TRBD2	16	TRBV11-2	-	TRBJ2-5	TGTGCCAGCAGCTCCTCGACTAGCGGGGTACAAGAGACCCAGTACTTC	CASSSSTSGVQETQYF
-	15	TRBV19	-	TRBJ1-5	TGTGCCAGTACCGTTACAGGGTCGGGCAATCAGCCCCAGCATTTT	CASTVTGSGNQPQHF